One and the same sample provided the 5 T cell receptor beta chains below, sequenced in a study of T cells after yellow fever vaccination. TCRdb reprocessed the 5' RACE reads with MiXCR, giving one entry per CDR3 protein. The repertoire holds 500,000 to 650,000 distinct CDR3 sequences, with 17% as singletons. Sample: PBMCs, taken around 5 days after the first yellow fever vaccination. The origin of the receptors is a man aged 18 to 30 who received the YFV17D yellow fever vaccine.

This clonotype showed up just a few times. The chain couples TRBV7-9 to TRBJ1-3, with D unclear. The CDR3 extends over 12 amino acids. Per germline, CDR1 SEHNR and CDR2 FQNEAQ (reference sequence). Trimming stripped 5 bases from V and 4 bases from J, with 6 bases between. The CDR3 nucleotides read TGTGCCAGCAGCGCTTGGGGAAACACCATATATTTT. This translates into CASSAWGNTIYF. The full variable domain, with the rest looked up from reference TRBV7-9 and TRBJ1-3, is DTGVSQNPRHKITKRGQNVTFRCDPISEHNRLYWYRQTLGQGPEFLTYFQNEAQLEKSRLLSDRFSAERPKGSFSTLEIQRTEQGDSAMYLCASSAWGNTIYFGEGSWLTVV.

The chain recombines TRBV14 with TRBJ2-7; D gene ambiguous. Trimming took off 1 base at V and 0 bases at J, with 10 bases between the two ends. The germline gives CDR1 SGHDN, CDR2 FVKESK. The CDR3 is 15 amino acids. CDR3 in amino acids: CASSQGPIFSYEQYF. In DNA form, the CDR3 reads TGTGCCAGCAGCCAAGGGCCGATATTCTCCTACGAGCAGTACTTC.

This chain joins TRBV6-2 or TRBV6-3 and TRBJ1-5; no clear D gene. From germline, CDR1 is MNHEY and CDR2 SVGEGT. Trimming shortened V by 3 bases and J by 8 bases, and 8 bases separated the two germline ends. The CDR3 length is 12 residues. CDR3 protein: CASSYPGKPQHF. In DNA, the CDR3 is TGTGCCAGCAGTTATCCGGGGAAGCCCCAGCATTTT.

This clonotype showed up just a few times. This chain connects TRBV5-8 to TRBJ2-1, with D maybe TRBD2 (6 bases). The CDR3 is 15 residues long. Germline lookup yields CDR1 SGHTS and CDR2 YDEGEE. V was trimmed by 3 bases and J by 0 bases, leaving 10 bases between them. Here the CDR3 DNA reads TGTGCCAGCAGCTGGGGGGAGACCTCCTACAATGAGCAGTTCTTC. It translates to CASSWGETSYNEQFF.

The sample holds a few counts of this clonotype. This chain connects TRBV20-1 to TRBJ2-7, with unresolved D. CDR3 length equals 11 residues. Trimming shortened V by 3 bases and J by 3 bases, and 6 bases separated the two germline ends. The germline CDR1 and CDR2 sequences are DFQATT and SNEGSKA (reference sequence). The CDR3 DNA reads TGCAGTGCTAGTTCCTACTACGAGCAGTACGTC. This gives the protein CSASSYYEQYV.